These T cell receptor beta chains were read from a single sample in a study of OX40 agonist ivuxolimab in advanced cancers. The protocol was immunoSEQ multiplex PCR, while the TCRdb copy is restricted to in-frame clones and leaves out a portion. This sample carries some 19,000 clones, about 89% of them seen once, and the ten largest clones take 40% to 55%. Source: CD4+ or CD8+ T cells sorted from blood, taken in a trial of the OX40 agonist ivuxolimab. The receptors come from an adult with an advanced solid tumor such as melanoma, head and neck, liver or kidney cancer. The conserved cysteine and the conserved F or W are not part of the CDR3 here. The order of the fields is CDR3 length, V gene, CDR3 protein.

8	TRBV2	ASGVGPDY
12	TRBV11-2	ASRLRGVPYEQY
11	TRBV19	ASSTFPGYEQY
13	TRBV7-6	ASSDLSGTTDTQY
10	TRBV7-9	ASSPAVEKLF
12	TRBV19	ASSIEAAQETQY
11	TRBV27	ASSFYRGHEQY
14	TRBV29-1	SVEEGTGEGAYEQY
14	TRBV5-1	ASSLALAVNTGELF
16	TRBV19	ASSLTDAGLSGANVLT
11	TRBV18	ASSPGTGAGYT
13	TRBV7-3	ASSLRGLATDTQY
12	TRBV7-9	ASSLGGSYNEQF
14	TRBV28	ASSIHRGLSSYEQY
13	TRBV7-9	ASSLGTDPRETQY
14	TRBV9	ASSSRTSLVNNEQF
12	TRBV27	ASSLHTDTGELF
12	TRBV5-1	ASSLASGGTEAF
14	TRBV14	ASSQVLAGIHNEQF
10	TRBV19	ASSIGGNGYT
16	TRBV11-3	ASSLFPGTGGPNNIQY
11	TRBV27	ASRQGGNSPLH
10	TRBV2	ASSDDTGELF
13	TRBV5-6	ASSPTGGSGNTIY
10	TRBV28	ASSFRGNTIY
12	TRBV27	ASSLKGSYQPQH
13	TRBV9	ASSNMDSKIYGYT
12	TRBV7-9	ASTSASSYNEQF
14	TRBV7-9	ASSSGLAEGQETQY
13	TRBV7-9	ASSSPTGGAETQY
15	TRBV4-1	ASSKEGLISYNSPLH
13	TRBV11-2	ASSLGISGGNTQY
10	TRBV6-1	ASGTGPYEQY